This T cell receptor beta chain was sequenced during a study of T cell repertoires in cytomegalovirus infection. In the study overall: Well-studied HLA-B-restricted CMV epitopes were used in the study alongside recently identified HLA-C-restricted ones. Signatures in public TCR beta sequences pointed to both CMV infection and matching HLA type.

General observations from the study: Clonotype analysis showed dominance of the ex vivo response by HLA-C-restricted CMV-specific TCR beta clonotypes. Cumulated frequencies of public TCR beta families served to identify carriers of CMV plus the relevant HLA.

A remark on this clonotype: What it binds is not known.

One entry per CDR3 protein, called by TCRdb with MiXCR from the reads. The sample shows 550,000 to 850,000 distinct CDR3 sequences, about 33% of them seen only once. The length of the CDR3 is 16 residues. J lost 4 bases, V lost 5 bases, and 11 bases had no gene match. The sample here was cultured PBMCs, taken from culture after CMV antigen stimulation. The clonotype comes from a human donor in good health (CMV status not recorded). Some clones in this sample may be carry-over from other donors' samples. The chain uses TRBV12-3 or TRBV12-4 and TRBJ1-1, with TRBD1 matching 9 bases. This chain's CDR3 is CASSPTGQGSGTEAFF. The CDR3 nucleotides are TGTGCCAGCAGTCCCACAGGACAGGGGTCGGGCACTGAAGCTTTCTTT.